This TCR beta chain was sequenced for a study of HIV-infected patients and healthy controls. This CDR3 region has 14 residues. J lost 5 bases, V lost 6 bases, and 9 bases had no gene match. In its sample, this clonotype was seen once. Alpha and beta constant-region primers primed reverse transcription of around 500 ng RNA. Each of the alpha and beta chains got its own library through chain-specific third strand synthesis with indices. In TCRdb, the 5' RACE reads were re-called with MiXCR into one record per CDR3 protein. The sample contains 3,500 to 4,000 distinct CDR3 sequences, about 29% of which appear only once. Follow-up blood was drawn about 14 weeks, roughly three months, after antiretroviral therapy began. All unsorted peripheral T cells were captured because whole blood was used without fractionation.

This chain links TRBV12-3 or TRBV12-4 with TRBJ2-7, with 8 bases fitting TRBD1. The receptor was isolated from an adult with HIV infection. The input for sequencing was blood, taken during antiretroviral therapy. CDR3 amino acids: CASSLGQGIDEQYF. The DNA for the CDR3 is TGTGCCAGCAGCCTAGGACAGGGAATCGACGAGCAGTACTTC.